The source of this TCR beta chain is a study of regulatory T cells in long-lasting Graves disease (dated by TCRdb to the early 2020s). Broadly, across the study: Antithyroid drugs had been taken for less than 3 months by newly diagnosed Graves' disease patients. This study used TCR sequencing and RNA sequencing of peripheral blood to compare persistent Graves' disease patients against newly diagnosed Graves' disease patients. TCR sequencing covered roughly 13 persistent and approximately 20 newly diagnosed Graves' disease patients, 33 samples in total. The study took place in China and was registered as a clinical trial. Overall study outcomes, separate from this receptor: The authors acknowledged the small sample size as a limitation that may reduce accuracy. More public clonotypes were shared among persistent patients (roughly 2,900) than among newly diagnosed patients (roughly 1,000). Because the primary lesion, thyroid tissue, could not be accessed, the study looked at peripheral blood alone. Only the TCR beta chain was sequenced and analyzed. Preferential use of TRBV28, TRBJ1-2 and TRBJ2-5 was observed in persistent disease, whereas TRBV20-1 and TRBJ2-1 were favored in newly diagnosed disease. Persistent Graves' disease patients showed lower TCR Shannon entropy and fewer highly expanded clones than newly diagnosed patients, suggesting clonal expansion.

The time point label here, explained by the study, means: newly diagnosed GD, antithyroid drugs for less than 3 months. RNA was extracted from PBMCs in TRIzol for both TCR sequencing and RNA sequencing. The diagnosis of Graves' disease followed American Thyroid Association guidelines. Patients for the study were recruited at an endocrinology department in Xi'an, China. Each patient gave around 9 milliliters of peripheral blood, collected in an EDTA anticoagulant tube. Ficoll Paque Plus density gradient separation was used to isolate PBMCs, and no further T cell sorting was done. RNA quality was checked with an Agilent 2100 Bioanalyzer and agarose gel, and concentration with a NanoDrop 2000. Preparation of the library involved multiplex PCR. TCRdb lists the instrument as Illumina HiSeq 4000. TCR beta libraries were built with iRepertoire HTBI primers and Arm-PCR amplification of CDR3 regions. Before sequencing, the PCR products went through gel purification. In the source study's methods: Gene usage analysis of CDR3 amino acid clonotypes relied on the roughly 58 TRBV and 12 to 15 TRBJ segments identified across samples. COPE and FqMerger were used to merge filtered high-quality paired reads into contigs. BLAST was used to align contigs to the IMGT TRBV, TRBD and TRBJ reference genes, and CDR3 was defined following IMGT. Any clonotype with a frequency above 0.1% was counted as a highly expanded clone. Shannon entropy was used to measure repertoire diversity, and the Gini coefficient was used to measure V-J evenness. Public clonotypes were defined as clonotypes shared by more than one individual. Using fastp trimming at Q25 and MiXCR clonotype assembly, TCRdb reanalyzed the public sequencing data and kept in-frame beta chains. Merged by CDR3 protein, the rows form single entries marked with the most common genes and DNA. The V and J calls reflect TCRdb's pipeline rather than the authors' work. For this sample there are 510,000 or so distinct CDR3 sequences; 9.5% to 15% appear just once. The top ten constitute about 8.3% of the sample.

This clonotype was counted at least ten times. It has no known antigen specificity. No base-level quality is on record; no much larger clone is a single base apart. As encoded in the germline V gene, CDR1 is SGHTA while CDR2 is FQGNSA. The CDR3 contains 15 residues, cysteine and phenylalanine counted. Here the CDR3 DNA is all that survives: 45 bases in frame from base 1. V is trimmed back by 7 bases and J by 2 bases, and the junction contains 3 bases that no gene match accounts for. These same data were also listed under a study on T cells in Graves' hyperthyroidism and ophthalmopathy. Looking at the second paper: Stable Graves' hyperthyroidism was defined as the absence of progression to ophthalmopathy over 18 months of follow-up. The hyperthyroidism patients were between 18 and 65 years old and newly diagnosed, with a disease duration of less than 2 months. Exclusion was applied to patients with uncontrolled infections, other autoimmune diseases, pregnancy or lactation. Diagnoses were established on the basis of clinical symptoms, serum thyroxine and TRAb, thyroid ultrasound, and orbital computed tomography. A first-round RT-PCR of the TCR CDR3 used the HTBI primer set with the Qiagen OneStep RT-PCR kit. Most expanded thyroid clonotypes (frequency above 0.001) were also detected in blood, suggesting blood repertoires may reflect thyroid immune responses. In cross-validation, a model built on a 13 V-J signature told ophthalmopathy apart from stable hyperthyroidism with 85% to 90% sensitivity and roughly 83% specificity, and in testing the same model reached 80%/75%. In validation, progression to ophthalmopathy was predicted by the model with approximately 67% sensitivity and just over 72% specificity, a median of around 5.9 months before onset. To identify distinguishing TCR V-J signatures, a discovery cohort of some 99 patients was used, comprising some 43 with Graves' ophthalmopathy and around 57 with stable Graves' hyperthyroidism. Prospective prediction of ophthalmopathy was tested in an independent validation cohort consisting of about 20 hyperthyroidism patients and 17 patients who later progressed to ophthalmopathy. The 75 to 100 discovery patients were randomly split 7:3 into training and test sets. In roughly six Graves' hyperthyroidism patients, the study also compared T-cell repertoires from thyroid tissue with T-cell repertoires from blood. After blood sampling, hyperthyroidism patients were treated with methimazole at a starting dose of 30 mg daily, and ophthalmopathy patients were treated with high-dose intravenous methylprednisolone. Libraries were constructed in a second round of multiplex PCR, after which size selection and purification were performed. Paired-end sequencing of the libraries was performed with 100 bp reads on an Illumina HiSeq2000. Raw data were processed with SOAPnuke, discarding reads with adapters, uncalled bases, mean Phred below 15, or no exact constant-primer or identifier match. High-quality paired reads were merged with COPE v1.2.5, and unique nucleotide sequences were defined as clonotypes. Clonotypes were aligned to IMGT TRBV, TRBD and TRBJ reference segments using MiTCR v1.1. Analysis was restricted to V-J combinations with a frequency above 0.0001, which covered roughly 99% of repertoires. The TCS score was defined as F50 (clonal expansion) divided by E x V (chaos), with BLOSUM62-based TCRdist calculated between CDR3 peptides within each V-J. Welch's t-statistics and random forest reduced roughly 540 V-J features to roughly 13, which were used in a naive Bayes classifier (R e1071). No statistical method was used to set the sample size in advance, and investigators knew the group allocation. According to the paper, TCR Vbeta CDR3 sequencing was carried out on some 130 peripheral blood samples, which came from approximately 43 ophthalmopathy, around 74 hyperthyroidism and roughly 17 progressor patients.

The chain joins TRBV7-2 to TRBJ2-2, with TRBD2 identical over 11 junction bases. This sequence was found in a woman between 25 and 40 years old with Graves disease. Donor details come from another sample of the same person, matched by shared clones. The starting material was peripheral blood mononuclear cells (PBMCs), obtained at new diagnosis, from a patient treated with antithyroid drugs. The nucleotide sequence is TGTGCCAGCAAACTAGCGGGAGCCAACACCGGGGAGCTGTTTTTT. It is translated as CASKLAGANTGELFF.